Listed here are 29 T cell receptor beta chains from one sample, sequenced in a study of blood T cell repertoires in COVID-19. Profiled with immunoSEQ multiplex PCR; TCRdb holds only in-frame clones, not every one. The sample records 68,000 or so clones, around 84% being singletons. Sequenced material: peripheral blood. The receptors stem from a man between 50 and 59 years old with acute or convalescent COVID-19.

The V gene is TRBV5-1, the J gene TRBJ2-3; 8 bases are shared with TRBD2. This CDR3 is 14 amino acids long. V gave up 4 bases and J gave up 3 bases; unmatched junction bases: 4. From germline, CDR1 is SGHRS and CDR2 YFSETQ. For the CDR3, the DNA is TGCGCCAGCAGCCCGGGAGGGCGAACAGATACGCAGTATTTT. Its protein is CASSPGGRTDTQYF.

This chain joins TRBV18 and TRBJ1-5, with D possibly matching TRBD1 (5 bases). Deletions cut 6 bases from V and 8 bases from J, with 14 bases between. Germline V gene sequence: CDR1 KGHSH, CDR2 LQKENI. The CDR3 extends over 13 amino acids. The CDR3 coding sequence is TGTGCCAGCTCCCGGCGGGACCTTGAGCCCCAGCATTTT. Encoded protein: CASSRRDLEPQHF.

V is TRBV5-1 and J is TRBJ2-5; no firm D call. The germline CDR1 and CDR2 sequences are SGHRS and YFSETQ. The V end lost 4 bases, the J end lost 1 base, and 11 bases lay between the germline ends. This CDR3 comprises 14 residues. The CDR3: CASSARLVQETQYF. Written as DNA, the CDR3 is TGCGCCAGCAGCGCGAGGTTGGTCCAAGAGACCCAGTACTTC.

The V call is TRBV5-4, the J call TRBJ2-5, with D hard to call. Germline V gene lookup returns CDR1 SGHNT and CDR2 YYREEE (reference sequence). CDR3 size: 16 residues. V shed 4 bases and J shed 3 bases, with 19 bases lying between them. The CDR3 loop is CASSLGLSASEETQYF. The CDR3 DNA follows: TGTGCCAGCAGCCTGGGTTTGAGTGCCTCGGAAGAGACCCAGTACTTC.

J is TRBJ1-2 and V is TRBV27; TRBD1 is a possible D gene (6 bases). V lost 6 bases, J lost 6 bases, and 11 bases lay in between. The CDR3 is made up of 12 amino acids. CDR1 is MNHEY and CDR2 is SMNVEV in the germline V gene (reference sequence). As DNA, the CDR3 is TGTGCCAGCAGCGGCGGGGGCGATGGCTACACCTTC. Its protein is CASSGGGDGYTF.

This sequence joins TRBV4-1 and TRBJ1-1; tentative D call: TRBD1 (6 bases). This CDR3 region has 16 residues. Germline-derived CDR1 and CDR2 are MGHRA and YSYEKL. The V and J ends lost 1 base and 0 bases respectively, with 12 bases between them. CDR3 amino acids: CASSQGIQGLNTEAFF. The DNA of the CDR3 is TGCGCCAGCAGCCAAGGGATTCAGGGGTTGAACACTGAAGCTTTCTTT.

The chain combines TRBV29-1 with TRBJ2-6, with 8 nucleotides matching TRBD2. Germline CDR1 is SQVTM and CDR2 is ANQGSEA. This CDR3 is built from 17 residues. Trimming cost V 0 bases and J 2 bases; bases outside gene matches: 6. The CDR3 region has the DNA TGCAGCGTTGAAGAAGTGACGGGACTAGCTGGGGCCAACGTCCTGACTTTC. Protein product: CSVEEVTGLAGANVLTF.

This chain links TRBV3-1 (or the pseudogene TRBV3-2) with TRBJ2-2; D possibly corresponds to TRBD2 (5 bases). Per germline, CDR1 LGHDT and CDR2 YNNKEL (reference sequence). The V end was cut by 4 bases, the J end by 0 bases, with 9 bases between. The CDR3 sequence is 15 residues long. CDR3 DNA sequence: TGTGCCAGCAGCCCGGCCGGGACGAACACCGGGGAGCTGTTTTTT. Amino acids: CASSPAGTNTGELFF.

This clone turned up a few times. This rearrangement joins TRBV5-6 to TRBJ2-7; D might be TRBD1 (6 bases). Looked up from germline, CDR1 is SGHDT and CDR2 is YYEEEE. V was shortened by 2 bases and J by 3 bases, with 9 bases between the two germline ends. CDR3 length equals 13 residues. CDR3 region: CASSFSRGYEQYF. Written as DNA, the CDR3 is TGTGCCAGCAGCTTCTCCAGGGGCTACGAGCAGTACTTC.

This sequence joins TRBV4-1 and TRBJ2-7, with D maybe TRBD1 (5 bases). V shed 0 bases and J shed 3 bases, with 15 bases lying between them. CDR1 is MGHRA, CDR2 YSYEKL, per germline. This CDR3 contains 16 residues. In DNA, the CDR3 is TGCGCCAGCAGCCAAGACGGAAGGGGAACAGGCTACGAGCAGTACTTC. Residues: CASSQDGRGTGYEQYF.

The chain uses TRBV5-1 and TRBJ1-2, with D maybe TRBD1 (6 bases). Per the germline V gene, CDR1 is SGHRS and CDR2 is YFSETQ. Trimming left V 0 bases short and J 6 bases short, with 12 bases between. CDR3 length equals 14 residues. The CDR3 loop is CASSLVGGSNGYTF. CDR3 DNA sequence: TGCGCCAGCAGCTTGGTTGGGGGCTCTAATGGCTACACCTTC.

This chain connects TRBV4-1 to TRBJ2-4; 8 nucleotides align to TRBD1. CDR1 is MGHRA and CDR2 is YSYEKL in the germline V gene. This CDR3 has 19 amino acids. With V trimmed by 0 bases and J by 0 bases, 10 bases remained unmatched. CDR3 nucleotides: TGCGCCAGCAGCCAAGATTCCGGACAGGGTACCATAGCCAAAAACATTCAGTACTTC. Its translation: CASSQDSGQGTIAKNIQYF.

This clone came up a few times. The chain is built from TRBV2 and TRBJ2-7, with 8 positions matching TRBD2. Per the germline V gene, CDR1 is SNHLY and CDR2 is FYNNEI. Germline trimming cut 2 bases from V and 6 bases from J; bases unmatched to any gene: 3. The CDR3 runs 13 residues. The CDR3, as DNA: TGTGCCAGCAGTGAAAGCGGGAGAGTCGAGCAGTACTTC. Translation: CASSESGRVEQYF.

The chain joins TRBV5-1 to TRBJ1-2; 12 positions match TRBD1. The CDR3 has 14 amino acids. Per germline, CDR1 SGHRS and CDR2 YFSETQ. The V and J ends lost 4 bases and 8 bases, in that order; junction bases with no gene match: 6. In DNA, the CDR3 is TGCGCCAGCAGCGGGACAGGGGGCGATAGAGGCTACACCTTC. Protein: CASSGTGGDRGYTF.

The rearrangement joins TRBV12-3 or TRBV12-4 to TRBJ1-2; tentatively, D is TRBD1 (6 bases). This CDR3 region has 11 residues. Trimming stripped 5 bases from V and 8 bases from J, with 9 bases between. CDR3 nucleotides: TGTGCCAGCAGTCAGGGGAGAGGCTACACCTTC. Translation gives CASSQGRGYTF.

This chain uses TRBV4-2 with TRBJ2-3, with a tentative D call TRBD2 (6 bases). Trimming cost V 5 bases and J 7 bases, with 10 bases left between them. The germline V gene encodes CDR1 LGHNA and CDR2 YNFKEQ. This CDR3 has 12 amino acids. CDR3 sequence (DNA): TGTGCCAGCAGCGGGGGGTCGAATACGCAGTATTTT. Translation: CASSGGSNTQYF.

The CDR3 here is CASSQGTGMSYTF. As DNA, the CDR3 is TGTGCCAGCAGCCAAGGGACAGGGATGAGCTACACCTTC. The chain couples TRBV14 to TRBJ1-2; 8 bases fit TRBD1. The germline V gene has CDR1 SGHDN and CDR2 FVKESK. The junction had 4 bases not matched to a gene; V was cut back by 1 base and J by 9 bases. The CDR3 runs 13 residues. The full variable domain, with the rest looked up from reference TRBV14 and TRBJ1-2, is EAGVTQFPSHSVIEKGQTVTLRCDPISGHDNLYWYRRVMGKEIKFLLHFVKESKQDESGMPNNRFLAERTGGTYSTLKVQPAELEDSGVYFCASSQGTGMSYTFGSGTRLTVV.

The chain joins TRBV4-1 to TRBJ2-7; TRBD2 matches at 10 bases. The V gene end was trimmed by 0 bases and the J gene end by 5 bases; junction bases not matched to a gene: 10. The germline V gene encodes CDR1 MGHRA and CDR2 YSYEKL. CDR3 size: 17 residues. CDR3 loop: CASSQDRGGLARNEQYF. CDR3 bases: TGCGCCAGCAGCCAAGATAGGGGGGGACTAGCGAGGAACGAGCAGTACTTC.

CDR3 sequence: CSVALTFPDRALAKNIQYF. In DNA form, the CDR3 reads TGCAGCGTTGCCCTAACTTTCCCCGACAGGGCTCTAGCCAAAAACATTCAGTACTTC. J is TRBJ2-4 and V is TRBV29-1, with 7 bases lining up with TRBD1. The length of the CDR3 is 19 residues. CDR1 and CDR2 (germline): SQVTM, ANQGSEA. J was trimmed by 0 bases and V by 4 bases; bases with no gene match: 18.

CDR3 region: CATQGGATYNSPLHF. The CDR3 nucleotides are TGTGCCACCCAGGGGGGCGCGACCTATAATTCACCCCTCCACTTT. This rearrangement joins TRBV2 to TRBJ1-6; 7 bases map to TRBD1. Germline CDR1 and CDR2: SNHLY and FYNNEI. The junction had 8 bases not matched to a gene; V was cut back by 10 bases and J by 2 bases. The CDR3 extends over 15 amino acids.

This chain links TRBV6-5 with TRBJ1-3, with TRBD1 as a possible D gene (6 bases). CDR1 is MNHEY and CDR2 is SVGAGI in the germline V gene. V dropped 4 bases and J dropped 0 bases, with 10 bases sitting between them. This CDR3 spans 15 amino acids. The CDR3 reads CASSFGQSSGNTIYF. CDR3 nucleotide sequence: TGTGCCAGCAGTTTTGGACAGAGCTCTGGAAACACCATATATTTT.

The sample holds one count of this clone. The chain has TRBV5-1 and TRBJ2-5; D not certain. The V gene lost 0 bases and the J gene lost 5 bases, with 5 bases spanning the gap. Germline CDR1 and CDR2: SGHRS and YFSETQ. The CDR3 has 12 amino acids. The CDR3: CASSLAEETQYF. The CDR3 DNA sequence: TGCGCCAGCAGCTTGGCCGAGGAGACCCAGTACTTC.

The chain is built from TRBV11-2 and TRBJ1-1; D ambiguous. The V end lost 5 bases, the J end lost 5 bases, and 9 bases lay between the germline ends. Germline assignment: CDR1 SGHAT and CDR2 FQNNGV. The CDR3 covers 12 residues. CDR3 residues: CASSPQETEAFF. The DNA for the CDR3 is TGTGCCAGCAGCCCCCAGGAAACTGAAGCTTTCTTT.

The J gene is TRBJ1-4, the V gene TRBV5-1, with D possibly matching TRBD1 (5 bases). The V end was cut by 0 bases, the J end by 3 bases, with 12 bases between. The CDR3 contains 16 residues. Germline loops: CDR1 SGHRS, CDR2 YFSETQ. The CDR3 here is CASSLEGRGANEKLFF. The CDR3 DNA reads TGCGCCAGCAGCTTGGAGGGGAGGGGAGCTAATGAAAAACTGTTTTTT.

This chain connects TRBV29-1 to TRBJ2-1, with D perhaps given as TRBD1 or TRBD2 (6 bases each). The CDR3 contains 13 residues. Trimming shortened V by 7 bases and J by 1 base, and 11 bases separated the two germline ends. Germline CDR1 and CDR2: SQVTM and ANQGSEA. The CDR3 DNA is TGCAGCGCTGAGGGGGGTTCCTACAATGAGCAGTTCTTC. It yields the protein CSAEGGSYNEQFF.

This chain connects TRBV6-6 to TRBJ2-7, with D perhaps matching TRBD2 (5 bases). The germline V gene encodes CDR1 MNHNY and CDR2 SVGAGI (reference sequence). This CDR3 has 15 residues. With 5 bases removed from V and 0 bases from J, the gap between germline ends came to 14 bases. The CDR3 region is CASSPRDRGSYEQYF. The CDR3 DNA follows: TGTGCCAGCAGTCCCCGGGATAGAGGCTCCTACGAGCAGTACTTC.

The chain carries TRBV18 and TRBJ2-3, with TRBD2 matching over 13 bases. The ends lost 3 bases at V and 3 bases at J; junction bases unmatched: 0. The CDR3 has 15 amino acids. Per the germline V gene, CDR1 is KGHSH and CDR2 is LQKENI. The CDR3 DNA reads as TGTGCCAGCTCACCGGGACTAGCGGGGACAGATACGCAGTATTTT. Translation gives CASSPGLAGTDTQYF.

Note on this clone: This sample also contains other DNA sequences that code for the same CDR3. V is TRBV10-3 and J is TRBJ2-2; 8 bases align to TRBD2. V lost 6 bases and J lost 7; bases outside the gene matches: 7. Germline CDR1 is ENHRY and CDR2 is SYGVKD. CDR3 length: 14 amino acids. CDR3 sequence reads: CAISLAGRGGELFF. The DNA of the CDR3 is TGTGCCATCAGCTTAGCGGGGCGGGGCGGGGAGCTGTTTTTT.

This rearrangement joins TRBV11-2 to TRBJ1-1; D remains ambiguous. Germline-derived CDR1 and CDR2 are SGHAT and FQNNGV. V shed 5 bases and J shed 1 base, with 8 bases lying between them. CDR3 length: 13 amino acids. The CDR3: CASSPRGNTEAFF. CDR3 nucleotide sequence: TGTGCCAGCAGCCCGCGCGGGAACACTGAAGCTTTCTTT.